Listed below are T cell receptor beta chains from one sample, sequenced in a study of beta chain features in type 1 diabetes. Assay: immunoSEQ multiplex PCR; the TCRdb copy retains only in-frame clones and omits some. This table has around 250,000 clones, around a quarter appearing once. Material for sequencing was central memory CD4+ T cells from blood. The receptors come from a man aged 25 to 40 in good health. The CDR3 runs from the conserved cysteine through the conserved F or W. The order of the fields is CDR3 length, J gene, V gene, CDR3 protein.

>11|TRBJ2-7|TRBV20-1
CSASVENEQYF
>15|TRBJ1-4|TRBV29-1
CSVGNKGGTSEKLFF
>13|TRBJ1-3|TRBV30
CAWSFELGNTIYF
>12|TRBJ2-4|TRBV7-9
CASSEGKNIQYF
>15|TRBJ2-1|TRBV30
CAWSQTGGMGILQFF
>17|TRBJ2-7|TRBV18
CASSPYTIRYSSYEQYF
>16|TRBJ2-2|TRBV7-2
CASSLAAGTNTGELFF
>11|TRBJ2-5|TRBV29-1
CSVEDPPSKYF
>15|TRBJ2-1|TRBV6-5
CASSLRDSSYNEQFF
>10|TRBJ1-2|TRBV29-1
CSVLTGEYTF
>11|TRBJ2-4|TRBV28
CASKGKNIQYF
>15|TRBJ2-2|TRBV29-1
CSVRDRPRGTGELFF
>13|TRBJ1-1|TRBV6-5
CASCRTGGSEAFF
>10|TRBJ2-3|TRBV2
CASGFTMQYF
>15|TRBJ2-1|TRBV10-3
CAISESGTSSSEQFF
>12|TRBJ2-7|TRBV25-1
CASSDGTGEQYF
>15|TRBJ2-3|TRBV5-1
CASSLGRQGADTQYF
>13|TRBJ1-1|TRBV30
CAWARGVSTEAFF
>16|TRBJ2-4|TRBV7-2
CASSFAGTGGLNIQYF
>15|TRBJ2-3|TRBV5-1
CASSWGQRPTDTQYF
>14|TRBJ1-1|TRBV9
CASSVLPGDTEAFF
>17|TRBJ1-2|TRBV5-1
CASAPGTRIKANYGYTF
>12|TRBJ2-7|TRBV29-1
CSVTGLLYEQYF
>12|TRBJ1-1|TRBV30
CAWNQGDTEAFF
>15|TRBJ2-3|TRBV11-2
CASSLDGTPTDTQYF
>13|TRBJ2-1|TRBV18
CASSPPGQREQFF
>15|TRBJ2-1|TRBV5-1
CASSLSSGGYNEQFF
>15|TRBJ1-4|TRBV2
CASSEGGQGIGRLFF
>18|TRBJ2-4|TRBV2
CASSESRGRGPSGDIQYF
>13|TRBJ2-7|TRBV7-9
CASDRGSSYEQYF
>11|TRBJ2-1|TRBV20-1
CSATSGNEQFF
>12|TRBJ2-3|TRBV18
CASSSQGNTQYF
>15|TRBJ2-5|TRBV7-2
CASSPARAGLRTQYF